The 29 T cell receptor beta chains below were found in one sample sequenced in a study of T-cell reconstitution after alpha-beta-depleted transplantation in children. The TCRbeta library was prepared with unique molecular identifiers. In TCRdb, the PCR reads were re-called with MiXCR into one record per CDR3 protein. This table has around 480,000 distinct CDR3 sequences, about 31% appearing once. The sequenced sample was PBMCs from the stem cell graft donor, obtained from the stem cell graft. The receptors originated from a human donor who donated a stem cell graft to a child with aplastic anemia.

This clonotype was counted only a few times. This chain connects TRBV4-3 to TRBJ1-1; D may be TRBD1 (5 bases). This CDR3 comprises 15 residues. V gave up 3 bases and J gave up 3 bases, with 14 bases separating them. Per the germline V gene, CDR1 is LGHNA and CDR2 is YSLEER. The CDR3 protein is CASSQLITRDTEAFF. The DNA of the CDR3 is TGCGCCAGCAGCCAGTTGATTACCAGGGACACTGAAGCTTTCTTT.

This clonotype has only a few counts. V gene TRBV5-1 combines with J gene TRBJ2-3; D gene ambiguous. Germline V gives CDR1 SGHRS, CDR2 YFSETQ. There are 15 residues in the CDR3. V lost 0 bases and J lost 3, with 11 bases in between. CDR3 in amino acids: CASSLGSPMTDTQYF. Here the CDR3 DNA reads TGCGCCAGCAGCTTGGGGTCCCCTATGACAGATACGCAGTATTTT.

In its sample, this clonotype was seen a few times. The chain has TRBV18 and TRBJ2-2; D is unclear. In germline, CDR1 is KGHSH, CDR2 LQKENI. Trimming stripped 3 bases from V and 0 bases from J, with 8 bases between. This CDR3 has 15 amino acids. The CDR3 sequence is CASSPQFPNTGELFF. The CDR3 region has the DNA TGTGCCAGCTCACCGCAATTTCCGAACACCGGGGAGCTGTTTTTT.

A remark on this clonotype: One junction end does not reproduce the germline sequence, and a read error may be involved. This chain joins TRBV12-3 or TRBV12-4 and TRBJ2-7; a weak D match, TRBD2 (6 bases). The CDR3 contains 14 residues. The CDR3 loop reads CASCLRGGINEQYF. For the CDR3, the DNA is TGTGCCAGCTGTTTGCGGGGCGGGATTAACGAGCAGTACTTC.

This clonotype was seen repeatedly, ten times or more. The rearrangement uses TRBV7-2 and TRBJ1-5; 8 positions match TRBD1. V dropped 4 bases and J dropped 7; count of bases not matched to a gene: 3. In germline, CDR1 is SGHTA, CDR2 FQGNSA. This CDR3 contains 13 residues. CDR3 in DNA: TGTGCCAGCAGCTACAGGGGGGAACAGCCCCAGCATTTT. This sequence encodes CASSYRGEQPQHF.

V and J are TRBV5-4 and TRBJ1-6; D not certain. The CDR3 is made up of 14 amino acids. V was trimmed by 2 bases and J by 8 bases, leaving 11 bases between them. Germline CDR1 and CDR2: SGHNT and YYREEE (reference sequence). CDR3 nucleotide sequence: TGTGCCAGCAGCTTAGGAGTGTCGGATTCACCCCTCCACTTT. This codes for CASSLGVSDSPLHF.

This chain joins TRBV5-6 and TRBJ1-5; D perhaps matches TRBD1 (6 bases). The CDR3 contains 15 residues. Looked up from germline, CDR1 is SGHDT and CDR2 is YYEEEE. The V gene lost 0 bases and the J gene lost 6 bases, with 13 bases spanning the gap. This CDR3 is CASSLGMGAGQPQHF. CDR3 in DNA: TGTGCCAGCAGCTTGGGAATGGGGGCGGGTCAGCCCCAGCATTTT.

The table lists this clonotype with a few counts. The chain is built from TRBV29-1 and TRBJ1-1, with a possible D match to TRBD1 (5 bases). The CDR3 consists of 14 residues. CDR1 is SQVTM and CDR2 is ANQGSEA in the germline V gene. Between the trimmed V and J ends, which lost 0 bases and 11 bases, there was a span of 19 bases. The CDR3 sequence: CSVEDQGRPGVAFF. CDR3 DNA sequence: TGCAGCGTTGAAGATCAGGGCAGGCCGGGGGTGGCTTTCTTT.

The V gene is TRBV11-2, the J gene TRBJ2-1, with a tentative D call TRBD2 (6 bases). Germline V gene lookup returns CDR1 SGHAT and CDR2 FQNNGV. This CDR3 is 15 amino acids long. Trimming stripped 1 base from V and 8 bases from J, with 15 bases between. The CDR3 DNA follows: TGTGCCAGCAGCTTAGGGAGGGCCATGACCCATGAGCAGTTCTTC. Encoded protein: CASSLGRAMTHEQFF. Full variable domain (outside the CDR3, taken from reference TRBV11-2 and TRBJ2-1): EAGVAQSPRYKIIEKRQSVAFWCNPISGHATLYWYQQILGQGPKLLIQFQNNGVVDDSQLPKDRFSAERLKGVDSTLKIQPAKLEDSAVYLCASSLGRAMTHEQFFGPGTRLTVL.

The CDR3: CASSYASGSYEQYF. CDR3 coding DNA: TGTGCCAGCAGTTACGCTAGCGGGAGCTACGAGCAGTACTTC. The J gene is TRBJ2-7, the V gene TRBV6-5, with 10 bases fitting TRBD2. V lost 2 bases to trimming and J lost 3 bases; unmatched junction nucleotides: 1. Per the germline V gene, CDR1 is MNHEY and CDR2 is SVGAGI. There are 14 residues in the CDR3.

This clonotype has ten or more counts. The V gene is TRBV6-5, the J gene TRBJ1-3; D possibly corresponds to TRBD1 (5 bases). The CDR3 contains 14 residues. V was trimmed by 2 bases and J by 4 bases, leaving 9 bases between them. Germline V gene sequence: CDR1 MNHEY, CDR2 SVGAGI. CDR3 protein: CASSYLRTGNTIYF. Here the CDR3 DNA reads TGTGCCAGCAGTTACCTAAGGACAGGAAACACCATATATTTT.

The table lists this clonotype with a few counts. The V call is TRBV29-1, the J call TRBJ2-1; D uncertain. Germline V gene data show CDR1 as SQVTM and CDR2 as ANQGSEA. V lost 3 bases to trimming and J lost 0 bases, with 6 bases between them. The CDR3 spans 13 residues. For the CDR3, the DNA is TGCAGCGTTGACCCCGGCTCCTACAATGAGCAGTTCTTC. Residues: CSVDPGSYNEQFF.

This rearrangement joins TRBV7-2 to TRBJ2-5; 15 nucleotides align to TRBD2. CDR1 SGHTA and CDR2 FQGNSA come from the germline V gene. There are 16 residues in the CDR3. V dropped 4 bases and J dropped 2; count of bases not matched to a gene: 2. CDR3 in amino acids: CASSWTSGREQETQYF. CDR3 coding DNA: TGTGCCAGCAGCTGGACTAGCGGGAGGGAACAAGAGACCCAGTACTTC.

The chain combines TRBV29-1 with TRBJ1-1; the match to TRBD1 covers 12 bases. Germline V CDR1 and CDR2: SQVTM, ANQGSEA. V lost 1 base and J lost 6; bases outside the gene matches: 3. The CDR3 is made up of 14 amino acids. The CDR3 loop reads CSVEARDRGPEAFF. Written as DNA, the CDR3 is TGCAGCGTTGAAGCCCGGGACAGGGGGCCTGAAGCTTTCTTT. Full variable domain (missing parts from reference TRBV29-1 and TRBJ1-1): SAVISQKPSRDICQRGTSLTIQCQVDSQVTMMFWYRQQPGQSLTLIATANQGSEATYESGFVIDKFPISRPNLTFSTLTVSNMSPEDSSIYLCSVEARDRGPEAFFGQGTRLTVV.

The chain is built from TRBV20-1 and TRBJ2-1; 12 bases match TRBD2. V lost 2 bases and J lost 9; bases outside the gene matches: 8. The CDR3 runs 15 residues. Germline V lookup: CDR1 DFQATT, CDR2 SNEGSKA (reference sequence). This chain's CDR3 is CSARHGTSGWGEQFF. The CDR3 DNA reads TGCAGTGCTAGACACGGGACTAGCGGGTGGGGTGAGCAGTTCTTC.

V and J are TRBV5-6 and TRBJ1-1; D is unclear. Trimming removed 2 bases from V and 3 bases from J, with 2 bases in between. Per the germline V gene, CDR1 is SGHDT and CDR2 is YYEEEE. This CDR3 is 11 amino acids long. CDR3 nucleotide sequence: TGTGCCAGCAGCTTTTACACTGAAGCTTTCTTT. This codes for CASSFYTEAFF.

The CDR3 DNA reads TGTGCCAGCAGTTTTGTCTTAGCGGGAGGGGAGACCCAGTACTTC. It yields the protein CASSFVLAGGETQYF. This chain uses TRBV12-3 or TRBV12-4 with TRBJ2-5; 11 bases are a match to TRBD2. The CDR3 spans 15 residues. Trimming took 3 bases from V and 5 from J; bases not matched to a gene: 5.

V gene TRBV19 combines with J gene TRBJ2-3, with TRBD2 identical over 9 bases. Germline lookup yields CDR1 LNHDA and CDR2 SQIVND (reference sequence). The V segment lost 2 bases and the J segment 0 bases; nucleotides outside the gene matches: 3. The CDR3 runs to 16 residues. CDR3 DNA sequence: TGTGCCAGTAGTATAAATAGCGGGAGTAGCACAGATACGCAGTATTTT. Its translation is CASSINSGSSTDTQYF.

In nucleotides, the CDR3 is TGTGCCAGCAGCGCAAACCCCTGGGACCCCCAAGAGACCCAGTACTTC. Its protein product is CASSANPWDPQETQYF. The chain is built from TRBV5-4 and TRBJ2-5, with D perhaps matching TRBD1 or TRBD2 (5 bases each). Germline V lookup: CDR1 SGHNT, CDR2 YYREEE (reference sequence). Trimming left V 4 bases short and J 1 base short, with 17 bases between. This CDR3 contains 16 residues.

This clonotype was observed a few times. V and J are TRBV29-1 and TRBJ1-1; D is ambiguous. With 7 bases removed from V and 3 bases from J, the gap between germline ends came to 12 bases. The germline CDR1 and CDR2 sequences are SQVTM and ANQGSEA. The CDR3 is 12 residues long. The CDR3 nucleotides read TGCAGCGCACAGAGAGCGTACACTGAAGCTTTCTTT. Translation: CSAQRAYTEAFF.

CDR3 sequence: CATSPELSGHSGNTIYF. CDR3 sequence (DNA): TGTGCCACCAGCCCAGAGCTTTCGGGACACTCTGGAAACACCATATATTTT. V usage is TRBV15 and J usage is TRBJ1-3, with a weak D call TRBD1 (6 bases). Germline CDR1 and CDR2: LNHNV and YYDKDF (reference sequence). This CDR3 has 17 residues. The V end was cut by 5 bases, the J end by 0 bases, with 17 bases between.

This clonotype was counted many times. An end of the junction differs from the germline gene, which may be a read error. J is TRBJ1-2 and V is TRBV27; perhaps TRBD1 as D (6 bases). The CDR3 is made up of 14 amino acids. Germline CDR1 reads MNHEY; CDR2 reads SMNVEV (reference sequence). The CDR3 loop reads CASSLSGGGYGYTF. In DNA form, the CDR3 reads TGTGCCAGCAGCTTATCCGGGGGCGGCTATGGCTACACCTTC.

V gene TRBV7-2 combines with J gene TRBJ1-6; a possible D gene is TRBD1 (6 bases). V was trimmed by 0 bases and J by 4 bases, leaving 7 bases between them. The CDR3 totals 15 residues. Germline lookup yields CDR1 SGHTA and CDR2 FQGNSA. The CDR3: CASSLATGYNSPLHF. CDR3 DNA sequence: TGTGCCAGCAGCTTAGCTACAGGGTATAATTCACCCCTCCACTTT.

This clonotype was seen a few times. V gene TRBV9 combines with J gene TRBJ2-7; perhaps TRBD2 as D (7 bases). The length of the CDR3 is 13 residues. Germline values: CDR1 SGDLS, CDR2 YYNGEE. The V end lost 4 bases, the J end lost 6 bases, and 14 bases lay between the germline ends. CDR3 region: CASSPRGGGEQYF. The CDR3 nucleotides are TGTGCCAGCAGCCCGAGGGGGGGAGGCGAGCAGTACTTC.

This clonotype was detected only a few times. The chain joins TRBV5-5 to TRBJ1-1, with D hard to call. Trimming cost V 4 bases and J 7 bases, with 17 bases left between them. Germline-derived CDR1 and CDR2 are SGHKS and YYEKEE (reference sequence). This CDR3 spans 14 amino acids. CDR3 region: CASSPGWAEDEAFF. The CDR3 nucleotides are TGTGCCAGCAGCCCGGGATGGGCAGAGGATGAAGCTTTCTTT.

This CDR3 is CASSVGTGGVVEQFF. For the CDR3, the DNA is TGTGCCAGCAGCGTAGGGACAGGGGGCGTTGTGGAGCAGTTCTTC. The V and J genes are TRBV9 and TRBJ2-1; 11 bases are a match to TRBD1. The CDR3 spans 15 residues. V trimming: 0 bases; J trimming: 10 bases; junction bases outside the gene matches: 6. Germline values: CDR1 SGDLS, CDR2 YYNGEE.

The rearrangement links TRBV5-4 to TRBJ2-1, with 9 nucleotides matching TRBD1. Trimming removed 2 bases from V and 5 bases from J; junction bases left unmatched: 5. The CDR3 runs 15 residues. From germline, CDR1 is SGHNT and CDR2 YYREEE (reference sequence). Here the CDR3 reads CASSLQGARHNEQFF. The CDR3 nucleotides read TGTGCCAGCAGCTTACAGGGGGCAAGGCACAATGAGCAGTTCTTC.

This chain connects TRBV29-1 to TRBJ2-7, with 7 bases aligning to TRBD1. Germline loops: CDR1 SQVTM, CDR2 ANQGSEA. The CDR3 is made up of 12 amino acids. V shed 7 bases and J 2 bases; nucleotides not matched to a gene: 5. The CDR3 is CSGQGDAYEQYF. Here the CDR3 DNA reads TGCAGCGGGCAGGGGGATGCCTACGAGCAGTACTTC.

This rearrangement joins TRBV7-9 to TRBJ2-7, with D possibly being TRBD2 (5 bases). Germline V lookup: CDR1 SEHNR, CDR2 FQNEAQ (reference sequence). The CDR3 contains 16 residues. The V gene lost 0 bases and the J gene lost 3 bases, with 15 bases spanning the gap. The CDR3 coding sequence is TGTGCCAGCAGCTTAGCGAGTAGAGTCGAGGGCTACGAGCAGTACGTC. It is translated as CASSLASRVEGYEQYV.